This T cell receptor beta chain stems from a study of cytomegalovirus exposure and HLA in healthy donors. Amplification used 60 Vbeta primers and 13 Jbeta primers. Method: immunoSEQ multiplex PCR; TCRdb's copy keeps in-frame clones and lacks some. The table lists about 210,000 clones, about 88% of them singletons, with around 0.3% in the top ten. Study-level findings and limits: An analysis done earlier found most TCR beta V segments productive about 87% or about 30% of the time. Follow-up analysis later connected one missense variant in DCLRE1C with trimming of TCR beta V- and J-genes. Later findings reportedly placed an Asian-associated ancestry cluster below the roughly 730-donor mean for N-insertions.

These donors counted as nominally healthy when sampled, but unrecorded immune exposures were likely. The CDR3 runs 14 residues. V dropped 3 bases and J dropped 2; count of bases not matched to a gene: 3. CDR1 and CDR2 (germline): SGDLS, YYNGEE. The sample holds one count of this clone. Antigen specificity is unknown. V gene TRBV9 combines with J gene TRBJ2-3, with 7 bases aligning to TRBD1. Specimen: PBMCs. The origin of this receptor is a woman in her 30s in good health and CMV-seronegative. The CDR3: CASSGTGSTDTQYF. The CDR3, as DNA: TGTGCCAGCAGCGGGACAGGTTCCACAGATACGCAGTATTTT.